This T cell receptor (beta chain) was captured by sequencing in a study of Ad26.COV2.S vaccination and SARS-CoV-2 variants. The germline V gene encodes CDR1 SGHRS and CDR2 YFSETQ. Trimming cost V 0 bases and J 1 base, with 7 bases left between them. CDR3 size: 14 residues. Sequencing used immunoSEQ multiplex PCR; TCRdb keeps in-frame clones, though not all of them. Of 300,000 to 350,000 clones listed, around four fifths are singletons. Treatment described: approximately 18 received Ad26.COV2.S at low or high dose, single or two shots; a few received placebo; per-sample allocation not given. Collection of the samples took place on day 63 after the first injection of vaccine or placebo. Whoever gave the sample was an adult aged 18-55 years in Boston. Study observations and caveats: In TCR breadth and depth analyses, total T cell responses may have been underestimated.

Concerning this clone itself: Its target is not known.

The receptor comes from a person between 18 and 65 years old who received the Ad26.COV2.S COVID-19 vaccine or a placebo. The sample in question was peripheral blood, obtained in a trial of Ad26.COV2.S vaccine versus placebo. The chain joins TRBV5-1 to TRBJ1-1, with unresolved D. The CDR3 protein is CASSLERTNTEAFF. Here the CDR3 DNA reads TGCGCCAGCAGCTTGGAGAGGACGAACACTGAAGCTTTCTTT.